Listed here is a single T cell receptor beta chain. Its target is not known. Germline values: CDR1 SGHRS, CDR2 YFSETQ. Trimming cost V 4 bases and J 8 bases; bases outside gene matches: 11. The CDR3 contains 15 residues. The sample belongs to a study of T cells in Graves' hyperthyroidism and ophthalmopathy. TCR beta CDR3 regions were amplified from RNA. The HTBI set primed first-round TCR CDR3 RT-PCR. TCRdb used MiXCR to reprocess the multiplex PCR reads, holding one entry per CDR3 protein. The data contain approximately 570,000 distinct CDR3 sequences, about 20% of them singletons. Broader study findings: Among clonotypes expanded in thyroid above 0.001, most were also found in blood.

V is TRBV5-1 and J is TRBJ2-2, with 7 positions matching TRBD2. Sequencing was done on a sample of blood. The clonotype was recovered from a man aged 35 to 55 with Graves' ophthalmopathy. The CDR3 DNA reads TGCGCCAGCAGCCAAGCGGGACCCCGGGAAGGGGAGCTGTTTTTT. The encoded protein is CASSQAGPREGELFF.